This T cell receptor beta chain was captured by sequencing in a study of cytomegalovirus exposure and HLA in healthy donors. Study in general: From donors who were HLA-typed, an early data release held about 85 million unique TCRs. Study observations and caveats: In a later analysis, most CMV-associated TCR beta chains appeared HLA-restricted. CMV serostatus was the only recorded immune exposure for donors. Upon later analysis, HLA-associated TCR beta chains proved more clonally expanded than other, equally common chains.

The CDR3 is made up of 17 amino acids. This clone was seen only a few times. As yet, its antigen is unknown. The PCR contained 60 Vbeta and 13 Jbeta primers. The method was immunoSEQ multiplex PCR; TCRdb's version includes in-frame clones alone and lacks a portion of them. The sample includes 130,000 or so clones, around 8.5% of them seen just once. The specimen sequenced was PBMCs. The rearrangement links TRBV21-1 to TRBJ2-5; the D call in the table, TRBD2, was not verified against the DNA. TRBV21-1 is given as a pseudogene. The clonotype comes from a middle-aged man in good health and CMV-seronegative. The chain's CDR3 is CASSKRFGGEGQETQYF. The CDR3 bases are TGTGCCAGCAGCAAAAGGTTTGGAGGGGAGGGCCAAGAGACCCAGTACTTC.